The clone carrying this T cell receptor (beta chain) was counted at least ten times. Its antigen is still unknown. A single record per CDR3 protein comes from TCRdb applying MiXCR to the reads. The sample records around 800,000 distinct CDR3 sequences, 30% to 35% being singletons. The data were obtained in a study of T cell repertoires in cytomegalovirus infection. Study-wide context: Use of recently identified HLA-C-restricted and well-studied HLA-B-restricted CMV epitopes was part of the study.

Study-wide results and limits: HLA-C-restricted CMV clonotypes gave the most frequent clonotype in two of eight donors.

Germline V gene lookup returns CDR1 SEHNR and CDR2 FQNEAQ (reference sequence). CDR3 length: 15 amino acids. V was cut by 4 bases and J by 1 base, with 13 bases left in between. This rearrangement joins TRBV7-9 to TRBJ2-5; D may be TRBD1 (6 bases). This TCR was recovered from a human donor in good health (CMV status not recorded). Some clones in this sample may be carry-over from other donors' samples. Specimen: cultured CD8+ T cells from PBMCs, collected from culture after CMV antigen stimulation. DNA for the CDR3: TGTGCCAGCAGCTCCAGGACAGATCTCCAAGAGACCCAGTACTTC. Translating gives CASSSRTDLQETQYF.